This T cell receptor beta chain stems from a study of monozygotic twins with inflammatory bowel disease (dated by TCRdb to the late 2010s). For the wider study: The complete study included roughly 30 monozygotic twin pairs: 19 IBD-discordant Danish pairs and nine German pairs, of which four were IBD-concordant and five were IBD-discordant. Each individual had, on average, about 151 000 unique TCRalpha sequences and 181 000 unique TCRbeta sequences available for analysis. Within discordant pairs, disease-associated traits were sought mainly by comparing IBD patients with their genetically identical healthy co-twins. Points the paper makes about the study in general: Differing immunosuppressive treatments among patients may have added background noise and inter-individual variability to the repertoires. Compared with healthy twins, IBD patients had fewer clonotypes in common with other individuals, a difference most pronounced in patients showing signs of disease activity. No single strong signal or clonotype linked to IBD turned up in the results, so the idea that one exists was not supported. The analysis was unable to tell different T cell subtypes apart. A decrease in TCRbeta repertoire diversity, as measured by inverse Simpson index, was observed in IBD patients compared with their healthy co-twins. Repertoire similarity did not differ between concordant and discordant twins, which could be due to limited statistical power.

From each donor, an approximately 2.3 ml peripheral blood sample was collected into PAXgene tubes and kept at -80 degrees C. Without T cell sorting, total RNA was isolated from whole blood using the PAXgene blood miRNA kit on an automated QIAcube. Peripheral blood from monozygotic twin pairs who were concordant or discordant for inflammatory bowel disease underwent deep TCRalpha and TCRbeta repertoire profiling using unique molecular barcoding. Smoking habits were recorded for all twin pairs, and each individual was classified as a current, former or never smoker. Of note for this clonotype: What antigen it recognizes has not been identified.

The library was produced with 5' RACE. Each TCR library was prepared from about 4,000 ng of total RNA. For each sample, cDNA synthesis was carried out in eight separate reactions using SMARTScribe reverse transcriptase. Unique molecular identifiers containing a 6-nucleotide sample barcode were introduced through template switching during cDNA synthesis. Amplification of TCRalpha and TCRbeta cDNA involved two nested PCRs of around 16 and 10 cycles, and each PCR was followed by bead purification. Before amplification, cDNA was treated with uracil DNA-glycosylase and purified using the QIAquick PCR purification kit. The second PCR added Illumina TruSeq-compatible adapters along with sample-specific barcodes. TapeStation and Qubit were used to check library quality and concentration, and roughly 4.6 ng of each library was pooled. Sequencing of pooled libraries was carried out on an Illumina HiSeq2500 single-index Rapid Run using 2 x 100 bp reads and custom sequencing primers. From the authors' description of their analysis: UMI-based consensus assembly with MiGEC version 1.2.6 was used to correct PCR and sequencing errors. MiXCR version 2.1.1 was used to carry out V(D)J alignment, clonotype assembly and CDR3 extraction. Gene usage, clonotype sharing and MAIT/NKT TCR abundance were normalised by analysing the top 1000, 10 000 and 20 000 clonotypes per sample. After downsampling to 27 000 UMIs, diversity was calculated as the inverse Simpson index using the vegan R package. Statistical testing used paired Mann-Whitney U tests on the discordant twin pairs and applied Benjamini-Hochberg correction for multiple testing. TCRdb reprocessed the raw reads; every CDR3 protein sequence is a single record, and DNA is not supplied. These V and J calls derive from TCRdb rather than the authors' analysis. The sample table holds fewer than 200,000 distinct CDR3 sequences. More than 2.5% of the sample goes to the ten largest clones.

The CDR3 spans 13 residues, from the cysteine through the phenylalanine. The entry carries no DNA sequence. The germline V gene gives CDR1 as MNHEY and CDR2 as SVGEGT. Sequenced sample: blood. This sequence uses TRBV6-2 or TRBV6-3 and TRBJ2-7; lacking DNA, the TRBD1 call made by TCRdb goes unchecked. The sequence came from a human donor with ulcerative colitis or Crohn's disease, or a healthy co-twin of an affected twin (not recorded which). The CDR3 region has the sequence CASSYSGDTLQYF.